The present T cell receptor (beta chain) was sequenced within a study of blood T cell repertoires in COVID-19. At the level of the study: Some COVID-19 samples were acute and others convalescent; all came from the United States, Italy and Spain. The analysed material was cDNA or gDNA that came from T cells, B-cell-depleted T cells, or PBMCs.

In the original workflow: Amplification of reference gene primers provided the estimated nucleated cell counts. Repertoires were generated with immunoSEQ multiplex PCR, while TCRdb's copy carries only in-frame clones and drops some. V and J calls plus clone size are reproduced from that table; the DNA served to infer D and trimming. The sample contains some 220,000 clones, nearly 90% of which appear only once. The germline V gene has CDR1 SGHTA and CDR2 FQGNSA. Trimming took off 7 bases at V and 5 bases at J, with 15 bases between the two ends. The CDR3 loop spans 14 amino acids. The sequenced sample was peripheral blood. This TCR was recovered from a woman aged 18-29 years who had recovered from COVID-19. The chain links TRBV7-2 to TRBJ2-1; TRBD2 is a possible D gene (6 bases). The CDR3 sequence: CASTSGTPNNEQFF. CDR3 coding DNA: TGTGCCAGCACCTCCGGGACTCCGAACAATGAGCAGTTCTTC.